The 11 T cell receptor beta chains listed next were all sequenced from one sample in a study of post-analysis software for immune sequencing data. cDNA libraries of TCR beta carried unique molecular identifiers. TCRdb processed the PCR reads anew with MiXCR; each CDR3 protein has one entry. The table has about 430,000 distinct CDR3 sequences, roughly 40% seen once. Broader study findings: Among five TRBV segments more frequent in patients than controls were TRBV5-6, TRBV5-1 and TRBV20-1.

These receptors' targets are unknown. Sequencing was carried out using blood. All receptors come from a girl under 10 years old with multiple sclerosis.

The chain uses TRBV20-1 and TRBJ2-7; 7 bases fit TRBD1. The CDR3 extends over 13 amino acids. With 4 bases clipped from V and 3 bases from J, the junction kept 6 bases outside the gene matches. CDR1 is DFQATT and CDR2 is SNEGSKA in the germline V gene (reference sequence). DNA of the CDR3: TGCAGTGCTACGACAGGGACCTACTACGAGCAGTACTTC. Translated, it gives CSATTGTYYEQYF.

This clonotype was counted a few times. CDR3 region: CASSFAGKDYEQYF. The CDR3 DNA reads TGTGCCAGCAGTTTTGCAGGGAAAGACTACGAGCAGTACTTC. The V gene is TRBV28, the J gene TRBJ2-4, with D perhaps TRBD1 (5 bases). The DNA end favors TRBJ2-7, so the J call may be wrong. The germline CDR1 and CDR2 sequences are MDHEN and SYDVKM. The CDR3 is 14 residues long.

The J gene is TRBJ2-1, the V gene TRBV12-3 or TRBV12-4, with 12 bases matching TRBD2. The CDR3 runs to 15 residues. V lost 6 bases to trimming and J lost 4 bases; unmatched junction nucleotides: 4. The CDR3 DNA follows: TGTGCCAGCAGCAGGACTAGCGGGAAATACAATGAGCAGTTCTTC. Protein product: CASSRTSGKYNEQFF.

This clonotype has more than one count but fewer than ten. The rearrangement joins TRBV24-1 to TRBJ1-2; D ambiguous. Germline V lookup: CDR1 KGHDR, CDR2 SFDVKD. The V and J ends lost 3 bases and 3 bases respectively, with 19 bases between them. The CDR3 runs 17 residues. CDR3 sequence reads: CATSDHPGSPRDYGYTF. CDR3 coding DNA: TGTGCCACCAGTGATCACCCCGGTAGCCCTCGGGACTATGGCTACACCTTC.

This clonotype has more than one count but fewer than ten. The chain uses TRBV28 and TRBJ2-5; D unclear. Between the trimmed V and J ends, which lost 2 bases and 7 bases, there was a span of 8 bases. Germline CDR1 MDHEN, CDR2 SYDVKM. This CDR3 is built from 12 residues. The CDR3 nucleotides read TGTGCCAGCAGTTTAGATAGATGGACCCAGTACTTC. Translated, it gives CASSLDRWTQYF.

The chain carries TRBV9 and TRBJ2-5, with a possible D match to TRBD1 (5 bases). The DNA end lines up better with TRBJ2-7; the J call may be wrong. There are 15 residues in the CDR3. Germline V gene sequence: CDR1 SGDLS, CDR2 YYNGEE. CDR3 amino acids: CASSPTLDITYEQYF. CDR3 DNA sequence: TGTGCCAGCAGCCCGACCCTGGACATCACCTACGAGCAGTACTTC.

This clonotype was seen a handful of times. The chain joins TRBV6-5 to TRBJ1-2, with D possibly TRBD1 on 5 matching bases. Trimming pared 8 bases from V and 1 base from J, leaving 17 bases between. This CDR3 contains 15 residues. Germline-derived CDR1 and CDR2 are MNHEY and SVGAGI. CDR3 protein: CASADPGGGNYGYTF. The DNA of the CDR3 is TGTGCCAGCGCCGACCCGGGCGGGGGTAACTATGGCTACACCTTC.

With respect to this clonotype: Its ends do not fully match the called genes, so a read error is possible. This rearrangement joins TRBV4-2 to TRBJ2-3; TRBD1 is a possible D gene (7 bases). The CDR3 is 13 residues long. Germline CDR1 LGHNA, CDR2 YNFKEQ. CDR3 DNA sequence: TGTGCCAGTAGCCAGGGGGGTCCAGATACGCAGTATTTT. Amino acid sequence: CASSQGGPDTQYF.

This clonotype was picked up a small number of times. V gene TRBV7-2 combines with J gene TRBJ2-7, with 10 bases lining up with TRBD2. The V segment lost 5 bases and the J segment 4 bases; nucleotides outside the gene matches: 8. This CDR3 contains 15 residues. Germline V gene sequence: CDR1 SGHTA, CDR2 FQGNSA. CDR3: CASSPRGTSVYEQYF. As DNA, the CDR3 is TGTGCCAGCAGCCCACGTGGGACTAGCGTATACGAGCAGTACTTC.

This clonotype was seen only a few times. The rearrangement links TRBV4-3 to TRBJ2-3; D possibly uses TRBD1 or TRBD2 (5 bases each). Between the trimmed V and J ends, which lost 0 bases and 1 base, there was a span of 11 bases. The germline V gene has CDR1 LGHNA and CDR2 YSLEER. CDR3 length equals 16 residues. CDR3 DNA: TGCGCCAGCAGCCAAGAGGGGCGGGCACGCACAGATACGCAGTATTTT. It is translated as CASSQEGRARTDTQYF.

V gene TRBV7-9 combines with J gene TRBJ2-4; D possibly matches TRBD1 or TRBD2 (6 bases each). Trimming removed 3 bases at V and 4 bases at J, with 22 bases between. This CDR3 has 18 amino acids. Germline loops: CDR1 SEHNR, CDR2 FQNEAQ (reference sequence). CDR3 in amino acids: CASSLPGGAVEKKNIQYF. The CDR3 region has the DNA TGTGCCAGCAGCTTGCCCGGGGGCGCGGTTGAGAAAAAAAACATTCAGTACTTC. The variable domain in full, with the rest retrieved from reference TRBV7-9 and TRBJ2-4, is DTGVSQNPRHKITKRGQNVTFRCDPISEHNRLYWYRQTLGQGPEFLTYFQNEAQLEKSRLLSDRFSAERPKGSFSTLEIQRTEQGDSAMYLCASSLPGGAVEKKNIQYFGAGTRLSVL.